Described below is a single T cell receptor beta chain sequence and its context. The target antigen is unknown. The germline CDR1 and CDR2 sequences are MDHEN and SYDVKM. This CDR3 region has 15 residues. V dropped 7 bases and J dropped 3 bases, with 16 bases sitting between them. The data were taken from a study of shared clonotypes between healthy human individuals. CD45RO+ cells plus CCR7-negative CD45RA+ TemRA cells formed CD8 memory. Points from the study as a whole: The sole specimen, blood, was sampled, and tissue repertoires likely differ. A reduction in generation probabilities was seen for non-shared clonotypes relative to those shared by all four donors.

About 30,000 T cell genomes (approximately 180 ng DNA) went into each sorted-subset replicate. Repertoires were generated with immunoSEQ multiplex PCR, while TCRdb's copy carries only in-frame clones and drops some. The sample yields over 75,000 clones, 60% to 75% seen once. The sequenced material came from memory CD8+ T cells sorted from blood. Noted subset: CD45RO+ cells pooled with CCR7-negative TemRA cells. J is TRBJ1-5 and V is TRBV28; maybe TRBD1 (5 bases). The clonotype originates from a young man in good health. CDR3 region: CASTSRGVFNQPQHF. CDR3 DNA sequence: TGTGCCAGCACCTCGCGGGGGGTGTTCAATCAGCCCCAGCATTTT.